These T cell receptor beta chains were read from a single sample in a study of cytomegalovirus exposure and HLA in healthy donors. The method was immunoSEQ multiplex PCR; TCRdb's version includes in-frame clones alone and lacks a portion of them. The sample carries about 110,000 clones, 60% to 75% recorded once. Source material: PBMCs. The receptors here all came from a man aged 30 to 39 in good health and CMV-seronegative. Each CDR3 is given with its conserved first and last residue. A D gene is named only where the DNA matches it firmly. Part of the rows lack a size; the others show once, few, many or a class for expanded clones.

CDR3 protein | CDR3 DNA | V gene | clone size | D gene | J gene
CASSLSSYEQYF | TGTGCCAGCTCACTGAGTAGCTACGAGCAGTACTTC | TRBV18 | once | - | TRBJ2-7
CASSLDAGVQRLYF | TGTGCCAGCAGCTTAGATGCAGGGGTACAACGTCTCTACTTC | TRBV7-9 | - | - | TRBJ2-5
CASRPQGNTEAFF | TGCGCCAGCAGGCCACAGGGGAACACTGAAGCTTTCTTT | TRBV5-1 | - | - | TRBJ1-1
CSVENSGSYEQYF | TGCAGCGTTGAAAACTCGGGTTCCTACGAGCAGTACTTC | TRBV29-1 | - | - | TRBJ2-7
CASSLGLAGGEQYF | TGTGCCAGCTCACTGGGACTAGCGGGGGGCGAGCAGTACTTC | TRBV18 | few | TRBD2 | TRBJ2-7
CASSLGGGPYNEQFF | TGTGCCAGCAGTTTGGGGGGAGGGCCGTACAATGAGCAGTTCTTC | TRBV28 | - | TRBD2 | TRBJ2-1
CASSWTDFSYEQYF | TGCGCCAGCAGCTGGACAGATTTCTCCTACGAGCAGTACTTC | TRBV5-1 | - | - | TRBJ2-7
CASSLEGQPNTEAFF | TGTGCCAGCAGCTTAGAGGGACAGCCGAACACTGAAGCTTTCTTT | TRBV7-9 | - | TRBD1 | TRBJ1-1
CASTAGARYEQYF | TGTGCCAGCACAGCGGGAGCGCGCTACGAGCAGTACTTC | TRBV6-1 | - | TRBD2 | TRBJ2-7
CAISEAGTGGTDTQYF | TGTGCCATCAGTGAGGCCGGGACAGGGGGCACAGATACGCAGTATTTT | TRBV10-3 | - | TRBD1 | TRBJ2-3